Following are 19 T cell receptor beta chains from one sample sequenced in a study of identifying expanded T cells in peripheral blood. Measured with immunoSEQ multiplex PCR; TCRdb has only the in-frame clones, and not every one. The sample has under 150,000 clones, less than 90% seen once. The sample consisted of blood. The source is a person between 18 and 70 years old in good health.

V gene TRBV27 combines with J gene TRBJ2-3, with 7 bases matching TRBD2. CDR1 MNHEY and CDR2 SMNVEV come from the germline V gene (reference sequence). The CDR3 contains 12 residues. The CDR3 loop is CAVGGGSDTQYF. DNA of the CDR3: TGTGCTGTTGGGGGAGGGTCAGATACGCAGTATTTT.

The J gene is TRBJ1-5, the V gene TRBV6-6; D not certain. CDR1 is MNHNY and CDR2 is SVGAGI in the germline V gene (reference sequence). V was cut by 5 bases and J by 5 bases, with 13 bases left in between. The CDR3 extends over 14 amino acids. CDR3 sequence reads: CASSTDVGYQPQHF. Written as DNA, the CDR3 is TGTGCCAGCAGTACGGACGTTGGGTATCAGCCCCAGCATTTT.

The V and J genes are TRBV5-1 and TRBJ2-2, with 10 bases fitting TRBD2. The length of the CDR3 is 15 residues. Germline CDR1 and CDR2: SGHRS and YFSETQ. J lost 7 bases, V lost 3 bases, and 6 bases had no gene match. The CDR3 reads CASSSSGSRYGELFF. The DNA of the CDR3 is TGCGCCAGCAGCTCTAGCGGGAGTCGGTACGGGGAGCTGTTTTTT.

The rearrangement joins TRBV5-6 to TRBJ1-4, with 8 positions matching TRBD1. Germline loops: CDR1 SGHDT, CDR2 YYEEEE. The CDR3 is 15 residues long. The V and J ends lost 3 bases and 7 bases, in that order; junction bases with no gene match: 8. The CDR3, as DNA: TGTGCCAGCAGCTCAGAAGGACAGGGAGGTGAAAAACTGTTTTTT. Residues: CASSSEGQGGEKLFF.

The rearrangement links TRBV7-3 to TRBJ1-3; maybe TRBD1 (6 bases). V was cut by 2 bases and J by 7 bases, with 12 bases left in between. The germline CDR1 and CDR2 sequences are SGHTA and FQGTGA. The CDR3 is made up of 14 amino acids. The CDR3 region is CASSLEAGDNTIYF. CDR3 sequence (DNA): TGTGCCAGCAGCTTAGAGGCAGGGGATAACACCATATATTTT.

This chain links TRBV9 with TRBJ1-1; D is perhaps TRBD1 (6 bases). This CDR3 is 15 amino acids long. V lost 2 bases and J lost 3, with 14 bases in between. Germline assignment: CDR1 SGDLS and CDR2 YYNGEE. CDR3 DNA: TGTGCCAGCAGCGTCTCAGGGGAGGCGTACACTGAAGCTTTCTTT. Residues: CASSVSGEAYTEAFF.

The rearrangement links TRBV28 to TRBJ2-7; 7 nucleotides match TRBD1. This CDR3 spans 15 amino acids. Germline CDR1 MDHEN, CDR2 SYDVKM. J was trimmed by 1 base and V by 6 bases; bases with no gene match: 9. The CDR3 bases are TGTGCCAGCAGGACACCCCGGGACAGTTCCTACGAGCAGTACTTC. Its protein product is CASRTPRDSSYEQYF.

The V gene is TRBV27, the J gene TRBJ2-1, with 7 bases fitting TRBD2. This CDR3 spans 15 amino acids. Germline CDR1 and CDR2: MNHEY and SMNVEV (reference sequence). Trimming took 0 bases from V and 4 from J; bases not matched to a gene: 3. The CDR3 is CASSLSAGEYNEQFF. The DNA of the CDR3 is TGTGCCAGCAGTTTATCGGCGGGAGAGTACAATGAGCAGTTCTTC.

The CDR3 region is CASSVGQGSNTEAFF. The CDR3 DNA reads TGTGCCAGCAGCGTAGGGCAGGGGTCGAACACTGAAGCTTTCTTT. The V and J genes are TRBV9 and TRBJ1-1; the D gene is possibly TRBD1 (6 bases). Trimming pared 0 bases from V and 1 base from J, leaving 10 bases between. Germline CDR1 is SGDLS and CDR2 is YYNGEE. The CDR3 is made up of 15 amino acids.

The V gene is TRBV11-2, the J gene TRBJ1-1, with D hard to call. Germline V gives CDR1 SGHAT, CDR2 FQNNGV. This CDR3 has 16 residues. Trimming stripped 4 bases from V and 3 bases from J, with 18 bases between. CDR3: CASSSSPGRADTEAFF. In DNA, the CDR3 is TGTGCCAGCAGCTCCTCTCCCGGACGGGCAGACACTGAAGCTTTCTTT.

The genes are TRBV30 and TRBJ1-4; weak D call: TRBD1 (6 bases). CDR3 length equals 14 residues. Germline values: CDR1 GTSNPN, CDR2 SVGIG (reference sequence). Trimming cost V 5 bases and J 7 bases, with 17 bases left between them. The CDR3 here is CAWDQQGRGEKLFF. The CDR3 DNA follows: TGTGCCTGGGACCAACAGGGACGGGGTGAAAAACTGTTTTTT.

The chain combines TRBV7-2 with TRBJ2-2; a weak D match, TRBD2 (5 bases). Germline-derived CDR1 and CDR2 are SGHTA and FQGNSA. Trimming left V 5 bases short and J 2 bases short, with 12 bases between. The CDR3 runs to 15 residues. The CDR3 spells CASSPHPGNTGELFF. The CDR3 coding sequence is TGTGCCAGCAGCCCCCACCCGGGAAACACCGGGGAGCTGTTTTTT.

The chain employs TRBV7-3 and TRBJ2-3; 8 positions match TRBD1. Trimming cost V 1 base and J 4 bases; bases outside gene matches: 10. CDR1 and CDR2 from the germline V gene are SGHTA and FQGTGA. This CDR3 comprises 17 residues. The CDR3 DNA follows: TGTGCCAGCAGCTTAAATGGGGCAGGGGGCAGGTCAGATACGCAGTATTTT. It codes for CASSLNGAGGRSDTQYF.

The table lists this clone with a count of one. This chain joins TRBV28 and TRBJ2-5, with no clear D. The V end was cut by 1 base, the J end by 1 base, with 7 bases between. The CDR3 totals 14 residues. Per the germline V gene, CDR1 is MDHEN and CDR2 is SYDVKM. DNA of the CDR3: TGTGCCAGCAGTTTATTAGGGCCCCAAGAGACCCAGTACTTC. It translates to CASSLLGPQETQYF.

The chain links TRBV30 to TRBJ2-1, with unresolved D. Germline V CDR1 and CDR2: GTSNPN, SVGIG (reference sequence). With 0 bases removed from V and 7 bases from J, the gap between germline ends came to 4 bases. The CDR3 has 11 residues. As DNA, the CDR3 is TGTGCCTGGAGTGTACCGAATGAGCAGTTCTTC. It codes for CAWSVPNEQFF.

This sequence joins TRBV7-3 and TRBJ2-1; D might be TRBD2 (7 bases). V gave up 1 base and J gave up 4 bases, with 20 bases separating them. The CDR3 runs 18 residues. Germline V gives CDR1 SGHTA, CDR2 FQGTGA. The CDR3 loop reads CASSLRPPGRGPYNEQFF. For the CDR3, the DNA is TGTGCCAGCAGCTTAAGGCCTCCGGGGCGGGGGCCTTACAATGAGCAGTTCTTC. The full variable domain, its missing parts supplied by reference TRBV7-3 and TRBJ2-1, is GAGVSQTPSNKVTEKGKYVELRCDPISGHTALYWYRQSLGQGPEFLIYFQGTGAADDSGLPNDRFFAVRPEGSVSTLKIQRTERGDSAVYLCASSLRPPGRGPYNEQFFGPGTRLTVL.

The chain carries TRBV7-2 and TRBJ1-5; 7 bases are a match to TRBD1. Looked up from germline, CDR1 is SGHTA and CDR2 is FQGNSA. V shed 4 bases, J shed 3 bases, and the junction held 6 bases outside the gene matches. CDR3 length: 15 amino acids. CDR3 DNA sequence: TGTGCCAGCAGCTCGCAAACAGGGGTCAATCAGCCCCAGCATTTT. The encoded protein is CASSSQTGVNQPQHF.

This clone was observed once. The V gene is TRBV6-1, the J gene TRBJ2-1; 11 bases fit TRBD2. The CDR3 runs 14 residues. Germline values: CDR1 MNHNS, CDR2 SASEGT. V shed 7 bases and J 7 bases; nucleotides not matched to a gene: 6. CDR3 region: CASNFLAGGNEQFF. The CDR3 coding sequence is TGTGCCAGCAACTTCCTAGCGGGGGGTAATGAGCAGTTCTTC.

In DNA, the CDR3 is TGTGCCAGCAGTCGATCATACAGGGACTCACATGAAAAACTGTTTTTT. Protein product: CASSRSYRDSHEKLFF. This chain joins TRBV27 and TRBJ1-4, with a possible D match to TRBD1 (6 bases). The V gene lost 5 bases and the J gene lost 6 bases, with 19 bases spanning the gap. The germline CDR1 and CDR2 sequences are MNHEY and SMNVEV (reference sequence). There are 16 residues in the CDR3.